What follows are 29 T cell receptor beta chains derived from one specimen sequenced in a study of OX40 agonist ivuxolimab in advanced cancers. TCRdb keeps only in-frame clones here, not all; method: immunoSEQ multiplex PCR. The sample lists under 95,000 clones, 86% seen once, with 0.7% to 0.9% in the top ten. The starting material was CD4+ or CD8+ T cells sorted from blood, obtained in a trial of the OX40 agonist ivuxolimab. These receptors originate from an adult with an advanced solid tumor such as melanoma, head and neck, liver or kidney cancer.

Comment on this clone: An end of the junction does not agree with germline; a read error may underlie this. The chain links TRBV9 to TRBJ2-1, with 11 bases fitting TRBD2. The germline V gene has CDR1 SGDLS and CDR2 YYNGEE. This CDR3 is built from 14 residues. DNA for the CDR3: TGTGCCAGCAGCGACGGACTAGCGGGCCCCACACGGCTCTTC. As protein: CASSDGLAGPTRLF.

The sample holds a few counts of this clone. CDR3 nucleotide sequence: TGCGCCAGCAGCCCCACATGGGGAGGGTTGGCTTTCTTT. It specifies CASSPTWGGLAFF. V usage is TRBV4-1 and J usage is TRBJ1-1; D gene unclear. This CDR3 is built from 13 residues. The germline V gene has CDR1 MGHRA and CDR2 YSYEKL. V was trimmed by 4 bases and J by 11 bases, leaving 17 bases between them.

The rearrangement joins TRBV30 to TRBJ2-1, with TRBD2 matching 7 bases. From germline, CDR1 is GTSNPN and CDR2 SVGIG (reference sequence). Trimming cost V 6 bases and J 14 bases; bases outside gene matches: 22. The CDR3 is 15 amino acids. This CDR3 is CACTILTSPSSGEFF. The CDR3 DNA reads TGTGCCTGTACAATACTGACTAGCCCCTCCTCGGGAGAGTTCTTC.

This clone was picked up a small number of times. The rearrangement joins TRBV19 to TRBJ1-4, with 10 bases lining up with TRBD1. In germline, CDR1 is LNHDA, CDR2 SQIVND (reference sequence). This CDR3 comprises 13 residues. The J segment lost 7 bases and the V segment lost 9 bases, leaving 5 bases of the junction unmatched. The CDR3 DNA reads TGTGCCAGCCTGACAGGGGGCGGTGAAAAACTGTTTTTT. Translation: CASLTGGGEKLFF.

A word on this clone: Sequence at one end of the junction differs from germline and may be a read error. At the DNA level, this CDR3 is encoded by other sequences in the same sample as well. This sequence joins TRBV6-5 and TRBJ2-7; 9 bases map to TRBD1. The germline V gene has CDR1 MNHEY and CDR2 SVGAGI. The CDR3 extends over 12 amino acids. The CDR3 DNA follows: TGCGCCAGCAGCCGGACAGGGGACGAGCAGTACTTC. This codes for CASSRTGDEQYF.

This clone was seen a single time. The chain combines TRBV5-8 with TRBJ1-5; weak D call: TRBD1 (5 bases). Trimming shortened V by 4 bases and J by 3 bases, and 17 bases separated the two germline ends. Germline V gene data show CDR1 as SGHTS and CDR2 as YDEGEE. This CDR3 is built from 16 residues. The CDR3 sequence: CASSQGRGGFNQPQHF. In DNA form, the CDR3 reads TGTGCCAGCAGCCAGGGACGAGGAGGGTTCAATCAGCCCCAGCATTTT. Combining the CDR3 with reference TRBV5-8 and TRBJ1-5 gives the whole variable domain EAGVTQSPTHLIKTRGQQATLRCSPISGHTSVYWYQQALGLGLQFLLWYDEGEERNRGNFPPRFSGRQFPNYSSELNVNALELEDSALYLCASSQGRGGFNQPQHFGDGTRLSIL.

The chain recombines TRBV5-6 with TRBJ1-5; D perhaps matches TRBD1 (5 bases). CDR1 SGHDT and CDR2 YYEEEE come from the germline V gene. This CDR3 contains 14 residues. V was shortened by 7 bases and J by 3 bases, with 14 bases between the two germline ends. The CDR3 DNA reads TGTGCCAGCTGCCATGGGGGTCTCAATCAGCCCCAGCATTTT. Its translation is CASCHGGLNQPQHF.

This chain links TRBV4-3 with TRBJ1-6, with D unresolved. This CDR3 is built from 17 residues. Germline CDR1 is LGHNA and CDR2 is YSLEER. V lost 0 bases, J lost 9 bases, and 18 bases lay in between. The CDR3 DNA sequence: TGCGCCAGCAGCCAAGAACTGGGCCAGGCCCATGGTTCACCCCTCCACTTT. Encoded protein: CASSQELGQAHGSPLHF.

This clone is a singleton in its sample. The chain links TRBV5-6 to TRBJ1-4, with TRBD1 identical over 8 bases. The CDR3 is 15 amino acids. Germline V gives CDR1 SGHDT, CDR2 YYEEEE. The junction had 9 bases not matched to a gene; V was cut back by 4 bases and J by 7 bases. The CDR3 DNA is TGTGCCAGCAGCCTTACTGGACAGGGTGGTGAAAAACTGTTTTTT. It yields the protein CASSLTGQGGEKLFF.

The V gene is TRBV14, the J gene TRBJ2-5, with 9 bases identical to TRBD1. The CDR3 spans 17 residues. The ends lost 4 bases at V and 1 base at J; junction bases unmatched: 10. The germline V gene has CDR1 SGHDN and CDR2 FVKESK. Here the CDR3 DNA reads TGTGCCAGCAGCCGATTGGAGGGACAGGGAAGCCAAGAGACCCAGTACTTC. It is translated as CASSRLEGQGSQETQYF.

V gene TRBV5-1 combines with J gene TRBJ2-5; D not certain. CDR1 is SGHRS and CDR2 is YFSETQ in the germline V gene. Trimming removed 5 bases at V and 2 bases at J, with 1 base between. The CDR3 runs to 10 residues. DNA for the CDR3: TGCGCCAGCAGGCAAGAGACCCAGTACTTC. Amino acid sequence: CASRQETQYF.

The chain links TRBV10-3 to TRBJ1-1; 7 positions match TRBD1. CDR1 is ENHRY and CDR2 is SYGVKD in the germline V gene. Unmatched junction bases numbered 2, after V lost 2 bases and J lost 11 bases. The CDR3 is 11 residues long. The CDR3 nucleotides are TGTGCCATCAGTGAGGAGACAGGGGCTTTCTTT. It specifies CAISEETGAFF.

DNA for the CDR3: TGTGCCTGGGGGCTAGCGGTCTACAATGAGCAGTTCTTC. This sequence encodes CAWGLAVYNEQFF. This sequence joins TRBV30 and TRBJ2-1; 7 bases align to TRBD2. CDR3 size: 13 residues. With 5 bases clipped from V and 3 bases from J, the junction kept 4 bases outside the gene matches. Germline CDR1 is GTSNPN and CDR2 is SVGIG (reference sequence).

The chain carries TRBV19 and TRBJ2-2; TRBD2 is a possible D gene (5 bases). Germline V gene sequence: CDR1 LNHDA, CDR2 SQIVND (reference sequence). Trimming left V 5 bases short and J 2 bases short, with 15 bases between. The CDR3 runs to 16 residues. The CDR3 bases are TGTGCCAGTAGTTTCCCGACGGAGGTAAACACCGGGGAGCTGTTTTTT. Its translation is CASSFPTEVNTGELFF.

The chain joins TRBV7-3 to TRBJ2-3; a weak D match, TRBD1 (6 bases). Per germline, CDR1 SGHTA and CDR2 FQGTGA. Deletions cut 5 bases from V and 3 bases from J, with 12 bases between. The CDR3 extends over 14 amino acids. The CDR3 is CASSPLTGTDTQYF. The DNA of the CDR3 is TGTGCCAGCAGCCCCCTGACAGGTACAGATACGCAGTATTTT.

The CDR3 DNA is TGTGCCAGCAGCCAAAGGCTCGGCAGGGAGGCCTACGAGCAGTACTTC. Protein: CASSQRLGREAYEQYF. The V and J genes are TRBV4-2 and TRBJ2-7; a possible D gene is TRBD2 (6 bases). This CDR3 has 16 residues. Germline V CDR1 and CDR2: LGHNA, YNFKEQ. Trimming shortened V by 2 bases and J by 2 bases, and 16 bases separated the two germline ends.

This clone was detected a few times. This chain connects TRBV6-5 to TRBJ1-5; no clear D gene. The CDR3 is 15 residues long. Germline CDR1 is MNHEY and CDR2 is SVGAGI. Between the trimmed V and J ends, which lost 6 bases and 9 bases, there was a span of 21 bases. The CDR3 bases are TGTGCCAGCAGGTCAAGTTGGGCCGAGCTAGGGCCCCAGCATTTT. Its translation: CASRSSWAELGPQHF.

The chain combines TRBV9 with TRBJ2-7; possible D gene TRBD2, 5 bases. CDR1 SGDLS and CDR2 YYNGEE come from the germline V gene. The CDR3 spans 16 residues. V dropped 4 bases and J dropped 2 bases, with 19 bases sitting between them. The CDR3 bases are TGTGCCAGCAGCCTCTATGCTCGGGCGGAGGCCTACGAGCAGTACTTC. Its protein is CASSLYARAEAYEQYF.

V is TRBV9 and J is TRBJ2-3; D unclear. The germline gives CDR1 SGDLS, CDR2 YYNGEE. CDR3 length equals 12 residues. Trimming took 0 bases from V and 7 from J, leaving 6 bases between them. The DNA for the CDR3 is TGTGCCAGCAGCGTAGGATTGAATACGCAGTATTTT. Translation: CASSVGLNTQYF.

This clone was detected only a few times. This chain links TRBV19 with TRBJ2-7, with D perhaps assigned TRBD1 or TRBD2 (5 bases each). V was cut by 1 base and J by 3 bases, with 13 bases left in between. The length of the CDR3 is 15 residues. The germline V gene encodes CDR1 LNHDA and CDR2 SQIVND (reference sequence). CDR3: CASSIGGVGNYEQYF. The CDR3 DNA is TGTGCCAGTAGTATAGGAGGGGTCGGTAACTACGAGCAGTACTTC.

V is TRBV18 and J is TRBJ1-5, with 9 positions matching TRBD1. Germline V gene lookup returns CDR1 KGHSH and CDR2 LQKENI. CDR3 length: 15 amino acids. V gave up 5 bases and J gave up 5 bases; unmatched junction bases: 7. This CDR3 is CASSVTGGRDQPQHF. DNA of the CDR3: TGTGCCAGCTCAGTGACAGGGGGTAGGGATCAGCCCCAGCATTTT.

This clone was recorded only once. The chain is built from TRBV19 and TRBJ2-7, with D possibly TRBD2 on 5 matching bases. Between the trimmed V and J ends, which lost 5 bases and 4 bases, there was a span of 15 bases. This CDR3 is 14 amino acids long. Germline V lookup: CDR1 LNHDA, CDR2 SQIVND (reference sequence). This CDR3 is CASSSYLGGYEQYF. CDR3 DNA sequence: TGTGCCAGTAGTTCCTATCTGGGCGGGTACGAGCAGTACTTC.

This CDR3 reads CASSLEGFQQYF. Written as DNA, the CDR3 is TGTGCCAGCAGCTTAGAAGGGTTTCAGCAGTACTTC. The chain has TRBV11-3 and TRBJ2-7; the D is unclear. Trimming cost V 0 bases and J 8 bases, with 8 bases left between them. The CDR3 is 12 residues long. The germline V gene has CDR1 SGHNT and CDR2 YENEEA.

The chain uses TRBV5-1 and TRBJ2-2; TRBD1 or TRBD2 may be the D gene (6 bases each). The CDR3 totals 15 residues. The ends were cut back, 0 bases at V and 4 bases at J, with 10 bases in the middle. Germline CDR1 and CDR2: SGHRS and YFSETQ. CDR3 residues: CASSLETGATGELFF. CDR3 DNA: TGCGCCAGCAGCTTGGAGACGGGGGCCACCGGGGAGCTGTTTTTT. Variable domain in full (rest from reference TRBV5-1 and TRBJ2-2): KAGVTQTPRYLIKTRGQQVTLSCSPISGHRSVSWYQQTPGQGLQFLFEYFSETQRNKGNFPGRFSGRQFSNSRSEMNVSTLELGDSALYLCASSLETGATGELFFGEGSRLTVL.

The chain employs TRBV5-3 and TRBJ2-7; 7 bases match TRBD1. TRBV5-3 belongs to the ORF category, with a function that is uncertain. CDR3 length equals 14 residues. V lost 8 bases and J lost 1; bases outside the gene matches: 9. CDR3 coding DNA: TGTGCCAGCAGCGCCCGACAGGGTTCCTACGAGCAGTACTTC. Translated: CASSARQGSYEQYF.

This chain links TRBV19 with TRBJ1-5; 8 positions match TRBD1. Germline-derived CDR1 and CDR2 are LNHDA and SQIVND (reference sequence). J was trimmed by 6 bases and V by 4 bases; bases with no gene match: 8. The CDR3 is 15 amino acids. CDR3 loop: CASSSSRGRIQPQHF. CDR3 DNA sequence: TGTGCCAGTAGTAGCTCCAGGGGGCGCATTCAGCCCCAGCATTTT.

The count of this clone is one. The rearrangement uses TRBV5-1 and TRBJ2-7, with 7 bases fitting TRBD1. This CDR3 region has 15 residues. Germline V gene data show CDR1 as SGHRS and CDR2 as YFSETQ. Trimming cost V 2 bases and J 3 bases; bases outside gene matches: 8. The CDR3 DNA reads as TGCGCCAGCAGCTTACACAGGGGTTTAAGCTACGAGCAGTACTTC. It is translated as CASSLHRGLSYEQYF.

CDR3: CASSLGSNYGYTF. In DNA, the CDR3 is TGTGCCAGCAGCTTAGGCAGTAACTATGGCTACACCTTC. The gene calls are TRBV13 and TRBJ1-2; D unresolved. The CDR3 is made up of 13 amino acids. CDR1 is PRHDT and CDR2 is FYEKMQ in the germline V gene (reference sequence). The V and J ends lost 0 bases and 1 base respectively, with 3 bases between them. The whole variable domain, filled in from reference TRBV13 and TRBJ1-2, reads AAGVIQSPRHLIKEKRETATLKCYPIPRHDTVYWYQQGPGQDPQFLISFYEKMQSDKGSIPDRFSAQQFSDYHSELNMSSLELGDSALYFCASSLGSNYGYTFGSGTRLTVV.

The chain has TRBV11-2 and TRBJ2-3, with 8 bases fitting TRBD2. CDR1 SGHAT and CDR2 FQNNGV come from the germline V gene. J was trimmed by 4 bases and V by 6 bases; bases with no gene match: 12. The CDR3 length is 16 residues. The CDR3 reads CASSNWSGGLADTQYF. The CDR3 coding sequence is TGTGCCAGCAGTAATTGGTCGGGAGGGTTGGCAGATACGCAGTATTTT.